These T cell receptor beta chains were read from a single sample in a study of blood T cell repertoires in COVID-19. Some clones are missing from TCRdb's copy, which holds only in-frame ones; the method was immunoSEQ multiplex PCR. The sample includes approximately 96,000 clones, roughly 90% of them seen just once. Sequenced material: peripheral blood. These receptors were taken from a human donor with COVID-19, enrolled during active disease. The donor label of this sample is uncertain. CDR3s include the opening cysteine and the closing phenylalanine or tryptophan. Each record gives: V gene, clone size, J gene, D gene, CDR3 length, CDR3 protein, CDR3 DNA. D genes are given only for firm matches. The size of a clone is reported for some rows only, either as once, few or many, or as a class for expanded clones.

TRBV5-1,NA,TRBJ2-2,TRBD2,19,CASSGGQTGTSGRAGELFF,TGCGCCAGCAGCGGCGGACAGACCGGGACTAGCGGGAGGGCCGGGGAGCTGTTTTTT
TRBV5-1,NA,TRBJ2-3,NA,12,CASSGTTDTQYF,TGCGCCAGCAGCGGGACAACAGATACGCAGTATTTT
TRBV6-5,NA,TRBJ1-3,TRBD1,15,CASSPNTGAGNTIYF,TGTGCCAGCAGTCCCAATACAGGGGCTGGAAACACCATATATTTT
TRBV7-2,NA,TRBJ1-6,NA,15,CASSSTTGGNSPLHF,TGTGCCAGCAGCTCAACGACAGGCGGGAATTCACCCCTCCACTTT
TRBV11-3,NA,TRBJ2-1,TRBD2,15,CASSLRLAGDNEQFF,TGTGCCAGCAGCCTACGACTAGCGGGGGACAATGAGCAGTTCTTC
TRBV10-1,NA,TRBJ2-7,TRBD1,18,CASRRGTGVIGGTYEQYF,TGCGCCAGCAGGAGAGGGACAGGTGTCATAGGGGGAACCTACGAGCAGTACTTC
TRBV6-5,NA,TRBJ2-5,TRBD1,15,CASKSGTGDQETQYF,TGTGCCAGCAAGTCCGGGACAGGGGACCAAGAGACCCAGTACTTC
TRBV30,NA,TRBJ2-7,NA,14,CAWSLGTSTLKQYF,TGTGCCTGGAGCTTGGGGACTTCAACTCTGAAGCAGTACTTC
TRBV7-2,once,TRBJ1-1,NA,14,CASSLPGSLAKAFF,TGTGCCAGCAGCTTACCCGGGTCCCTCGCGAAAGCTTTCTTT
TRBV5-1,NA,TRBJ1-1,TRBD1,14,CASSGGQAHTEAFF,TGCGCCAGCAGCGGGGGACAGGCTCACACTGAAGCTTTCTTT
TRBV30,NA,TRBJ2-7,TRBD2,14,CAWGSSGNRYEQYF,TGTGCCTGGGGCTCTAGCGGGAACCGCTACGAGCAGTACTTC
TRBV9,once,TRBJ1-1,NA,14,CASSVGGMNTEAFF,TGTGCCAGCAGCGTCGGGGGAATGAACACTGAAGCTTTCTTT
TRBV5-1,NA,TRBJ1-6,TRBD1,13,CASTGQDNSPLHF,TGCGCCAGCACGGGACAGGATAATTCACCCCTCCACTTT
TRBV19,NA,TRBJ1-3,TRBD1,16,CASRKRDRASGNTIYF,TGTGCCAGCCGGAAAAGGGACAGGGCATCTGGAAACACCATATATTTT
TRBV6-1,few,TRBJ1-1,NA,12,CASSEGQTEAFF,TGTGCCAGCAGTGAAGGACAGACAGAAGCTTTCTTT
TRBV2,NA,TRBJ2-7,TRBD2,13,CASGLADSYEQYF,TGTGCCAGTGGACTAGCAGACTCCTACGAGCAGTACTTC
TRBV6-6,NA,TRBJ1-1,NA,13,CASSYQQGTEAFF,TGTGCCAGCAGCTACCAACAGGGCACTGAAGCTTTCTTT
TRBV3-1/TRBV3-2,NA,TRBJ2-7,TRBD2,16,CASSHLIAGGGDEQYF,TGTGCCAGCAGCCACCTTATAGCGGGGGGAGGGGACGAGCAGTACTTC
TRBV25-1,once,TRBJ2-1,NA,11,CASSGGPEQFF,TGTGCCAGCAGCGGGGGGCCTGAGCAGTTCTTC
TRBV2,NA,TRBJ1-5,NA,15,CASSWGGYSNQPQHF,TGTGCCAGCAGTTGGGGCGGCTATAGCAATCAGCCCCAGCATTTT
TRBV4-1,NA,TRBJ2-1,TRBD1,17,CASRPIRGRLDSNEQFF,TGCGCCAGCAGACCTATAAGGGGGCGGCTAGATTCCAATGAGCAGTTCTTC
TRBV2,NA,TRBJ2-1,TRBD1,14,CASNQQGSYNEQFF,TGTGCCAGCAACCAACAGGGGTCCTACAATGAGCAGTTCTTC
TRBV7-2,NA,TRBJ1-1,NA,13,CASSFGMNTEAFF,TGTGCCAGCAGCTTTGGCATGAACACTGAAGCTTTCTTT
TRBV5-4,NA,TRBJ2-3,TRBD2,16,CASSPRGGESTDTQYF,TGTGCCAGCAGCCCCCGCGGGGGGGAGAGCACAGATACGCAGTATTTT
TRBV18,NA,TRBJ1-1,TRBD1,13,CASSPGQGTEAFF,TGTGCCAGCTCCCCCGGACAGGGCACTGAAGCTTTCTTT
TRBV6-1,few,TRBJ2-3,NA,16,CASSEVHRDSTDTQYF,TGTGCCAGCAGTGAAGTGCACCGCGATAGCACAGATACGCAGTATTTT
TRBV18,NA,TRBJ2-5,NA,12,CASSWSKETQYF,TGTGCCAGCTCATGGAGTAAAGAGACCCAGTACTTC
TRBV5-1,NA,TRBJ1-1,NA,14,CASSTRQDYTEAFF,TGCGCCAGCAGCACCCGACAGGATTACACTGAAGCTTTCTTT
TRBV2,NA,TRBJ2-5,NA,13,CASSTGAEETQYF,TGTGCCAGCAGTACGGGAGCGGAGGAGACCCAGTACTTC
TRBV29-1,NA,TRBJ2-1,NA,11,CSAEQYNEQFF,TGCAGCGCGGAACAGTACAATGAGCAGTTCTTC
TRBV6-1,NA,TRBJ2-1,NA,16,CASSEASGREWNEQFF,TGTGCCAGCAGTGAAGCGTCAGGGCGAGAGTGGAATGAGCAGTTCTTC
TRBV29-1,NA,TRBJ1-2,NA,14,CSVEGAGDHDGYTF,TGCAGCGTTGAGGGGGCAGGGGATCATGATGGCTACACCTTC
TRBV19,NA,TRBJ2-2,NA,14,CASSAQMNTGELFF,TGTGCCAGTAGTGCTCAGATGAACACCGGGGAGCTGTTTTTT
TRBV7-2,NA,TRBJ2-7,TRBD2,15,CASVGRLAGLGEQYF,TGTGCCAGCGTCGGTCGGCTAGCGGGTCTGGGTGAGCAGTACTTC
TRBV5-1,NA,TRBJ2-7,NA,13,CASSRTDSYEQYF,TGCGCCAGCAGCAGGACAGACTCCTACGAGCAGTACTTC
TRBV28,NA,TRBJ2-7,NA,15,CASSPPGSRSYEQYF,TGTGCCAGCAGTCCCCCCGGCTCGAGGTCCTACGAGCAGTACTTC
TRBV6-2/TRBV6-3,NA,TRBJ2-7,TRBD1,13,CASSQDRAYEQYF,TGTGCCAGCAGTCAGGACAGGGCCTACGAGCAGTACTTC
TRBV6-5,NA,TRBJ2-5,TRBD2,15,CASSVLPGGWETQYF,TGTGCCAGCAGCGTACTCCCGGGGGGGTGGGAGACCCAGTACTTC
TRBV2,NA,TRBJ1-1,NA,14,CASILERRATEAFF,TGTGCCAGCATCCTTGAGAGGAGGGCCACTGAAGCTTTCTTT
TRBV3-1/TRBV3-2,NA,TRBJ2-1,NA,16,CASSQETYNPYNEQFF,TGTGCCAGCAGCCAAGAGACATACAACCCCTACAATGAGCAGTTCTTC
TRBV6-6,once,TRBJ1-1,NA,14,CASSDTGRNTEAFF,TGTGCCAGCAGTGACACAGGGAGGAACACTGAAGCTTTCTTT
TRBV9,NA,TRBJ1-3,NA,14,CASSVGVGENTIYF,TGTGCCAGCAGCGTAGGAGTAGGAGAAAACACCATATATTTT
TRBV25-1,few,TRBJ2-2,NA,12,CASIGGPGELFF,TGTGCCAGCATAGGGGGTCCCGGGGAGCTGTTTTTT
TRBV11-2,many,TRBJ1-2,TRBD1,13,CASRQGAIDGYTF,TGTGCCAGCAGACAGGGGGCTATAGATGGCTACACCTTC
TRBV10-1,NA,TRBJ1-2,NA,11,CASTGVSGYTF,TGCGCCAGCACGGGGGTCTCTGGCTACACCTTC
TRBV11-3,NA,TRBJ1-2,TRBD1,14,CASSGRDRGDGYTF,TGTGCCAGCAGCGGCCGGGACAGGGGTGATGGCTACACCTTC
TRBV9,NA,TRBJ1-1,TRBD1,15,CASSVGGTGVTEAFF,TGTGCCAGCAGCGTAGGAGGGACAGGGGTTACTGAAGCTTTCTTT
TRBV7-9,NA,TRBJ2-2,NA,16,CASSLRLAANTGELFF,TGTGCCAGCAGCTTAAGGCTAGCAGCGAACACCGGGGAGCTGTTTTTT
TRBV5-1,NA,TRBJ1-6,NA,16,CASSRGHGQENSPLHF,TGCGCCAGCAGCAGGGGACACGGGCAGGAGAACTCACCCCTCCACTTT
TRBV18,NA,TRBJ1-5,TRBD1,15,CASSPGGTVNQPQHF,TGTGCCAGCTCACCAGGGGGGACAGTTAATCAGCCCCAGCATTTT
TRBV29-1,NA,TRBJ2-7,NA,12,CSVSTVAYEQYF,TGCAGCGTTTCTACTGTTGCCTACGAGCAGTACTTC
TRBV9,NA,TRBJ2-3,TRBD1,14,CASSRQGNTDTQYF,TGTGCCAGCAGCCGACAGGGAAACACAGATACGCAGTATTTT
TRBV7-3,once,TRBJ2-5,NA,14,CASSLAGMGETQYF,TGTGCCAGCAGCTTAGCGGGGATGGGAGAGACCCAGTACTTC